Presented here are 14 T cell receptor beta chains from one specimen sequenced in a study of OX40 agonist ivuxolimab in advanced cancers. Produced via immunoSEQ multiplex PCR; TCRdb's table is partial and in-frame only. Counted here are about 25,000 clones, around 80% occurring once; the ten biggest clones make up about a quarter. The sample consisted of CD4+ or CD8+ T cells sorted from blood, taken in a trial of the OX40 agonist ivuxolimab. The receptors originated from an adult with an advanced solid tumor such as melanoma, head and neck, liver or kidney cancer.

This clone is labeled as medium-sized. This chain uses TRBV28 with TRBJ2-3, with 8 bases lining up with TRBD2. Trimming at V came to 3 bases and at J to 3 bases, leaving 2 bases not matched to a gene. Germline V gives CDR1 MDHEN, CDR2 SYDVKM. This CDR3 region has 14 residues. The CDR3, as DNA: TGTGCCAGCAGTTTCTTAGCGGGGACAGATACGCAGTATTTT. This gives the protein CASSFLAGTDTQYF.

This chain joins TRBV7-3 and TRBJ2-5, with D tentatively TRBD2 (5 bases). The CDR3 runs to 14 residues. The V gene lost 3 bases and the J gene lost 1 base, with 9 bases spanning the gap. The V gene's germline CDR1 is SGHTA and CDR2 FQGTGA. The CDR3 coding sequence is TGTGCCAGCAGCTTCGGAGGTTCCCAAGAGACCCAGTACTTC. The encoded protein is CASSFGGSQETQYF.

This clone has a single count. CDR3 nucleotide sequence: TGTGCCAGCCGAGGGGGATGGGACCCTGGCTACACCTTC. This codes for CASRGGWDPGYTF. The chain links TRBV19 to TRBJ1-2; a weak D match, TRBD1 (6 bases). The CDR3 has 13 amino acids. Germline values: CDR1 LNHDA, CDR2 SQIVND (reference sequence). Trimming pared 9 bases from V and 7 bases from J, leaving 18 bases between.

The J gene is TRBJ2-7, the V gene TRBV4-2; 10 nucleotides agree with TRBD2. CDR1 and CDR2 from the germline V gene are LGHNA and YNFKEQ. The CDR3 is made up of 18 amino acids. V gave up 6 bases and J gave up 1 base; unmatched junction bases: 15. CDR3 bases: TGTGCCAGCAGAGCAGGGGACTACACTAGCGGGATGTCCTACGAGCAGTACTTC. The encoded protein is CASRAGDYTSGMSYEQYF.

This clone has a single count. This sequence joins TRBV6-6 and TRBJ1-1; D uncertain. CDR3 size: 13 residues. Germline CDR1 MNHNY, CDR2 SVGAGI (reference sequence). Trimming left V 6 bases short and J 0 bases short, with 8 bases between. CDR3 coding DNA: TGTGCCAGCAGCCCTCAGATGAACACTGAAGCTTTCTTT. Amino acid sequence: CASSPQMNTEAFF.

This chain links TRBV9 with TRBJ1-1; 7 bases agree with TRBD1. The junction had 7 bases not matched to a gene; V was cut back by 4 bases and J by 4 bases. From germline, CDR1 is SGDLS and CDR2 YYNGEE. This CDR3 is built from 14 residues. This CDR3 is CASSQGGGGTEAFF. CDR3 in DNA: TGTGCCAGCAGCCAGGGGGGAGGAGGCACTGAAGCTTTCTTT.

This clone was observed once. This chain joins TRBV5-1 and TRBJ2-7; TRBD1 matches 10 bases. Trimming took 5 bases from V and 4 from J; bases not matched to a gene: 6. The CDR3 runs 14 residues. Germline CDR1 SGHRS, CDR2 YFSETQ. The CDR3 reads CASSLGTGVYEQYF. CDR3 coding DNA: TGCGCCAGCAGTCTCGGGACAGGGGTTTACGAGCAGTACTTC.

Here the CDR3 DNA reads TGTGCCAGCAGTCAGAGGACAGGGGGCGACTATGGCTACACCTTC. It specifies CASSQRTGGDYGYTF. The chain couples TRBV13 to TRBJ1-2; 11 bases are shared with TRBD1. This CDR3 is built from 15 residues. Per germline, CDR1 PRHDT and CDR2 FYEKMQ (reference sequence). Trimming cost V 6 bases and J 3 bases; bases outside gene matches: 6.

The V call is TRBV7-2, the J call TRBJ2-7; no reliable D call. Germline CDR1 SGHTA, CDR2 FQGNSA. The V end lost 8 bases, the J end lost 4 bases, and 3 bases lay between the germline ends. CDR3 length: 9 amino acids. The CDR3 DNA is TGTGCCAGCGGGTACGAGCAGTACTTC. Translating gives CASGYEQYF. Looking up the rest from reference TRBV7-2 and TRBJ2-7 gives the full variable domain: GAGVSQSPSNKVTEKGKDVELRCDPISGHTALYWYRQSLGQGLEFLIYFQGNSAPDKSGLPSDRFSAERTGGSVSTLTIQRTQQEDSAVYLCASGYEQYFGPGTRLTVT.

Here the CDR3 reads CASSEEDQGEQFF. CDR3 nucleotide sequence: TGTGCCAGCAGTGAAGAAGACCAGGGTGAGCAGTTCTTC. The chain recombines TRBV6-4 with TRBJ2-1; maybe TRBD1 (5 bases). The CDR3 is 13 amino acids. The germline V gene encodes CDR1 MRHNA and CDR2 SNTAGT. Trimming removed 3 bases from V and 9 bases from J, with 12 bases in between.

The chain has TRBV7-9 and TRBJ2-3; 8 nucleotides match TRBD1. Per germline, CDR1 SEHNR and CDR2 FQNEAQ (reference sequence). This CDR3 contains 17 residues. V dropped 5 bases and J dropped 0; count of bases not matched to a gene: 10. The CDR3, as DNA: TGTGCCAGCAGCGGCCTGTGGGACAGGTCTAGCACAGATACGCAGTATTTT. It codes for CASSGLWDRSSTDTQYF.

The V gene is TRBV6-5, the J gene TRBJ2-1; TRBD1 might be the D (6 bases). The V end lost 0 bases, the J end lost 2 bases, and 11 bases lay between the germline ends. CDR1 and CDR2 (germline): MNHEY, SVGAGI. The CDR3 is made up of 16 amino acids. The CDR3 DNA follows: TGTGCCAGCAGTTACTCTATAGGACAGACCTACAATGAGCAGTTCTTC. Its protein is CASSYSIGQTYNEQFF.

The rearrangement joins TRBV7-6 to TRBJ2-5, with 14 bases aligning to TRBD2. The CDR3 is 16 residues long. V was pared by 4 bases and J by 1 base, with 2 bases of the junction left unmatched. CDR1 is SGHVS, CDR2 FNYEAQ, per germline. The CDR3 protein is CASSWGTSGSQETQYF. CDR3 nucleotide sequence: TGTGCCAGCAGCTGGGGGACTAGCGGGAGCCAAGAGACCCAGTACTTC.

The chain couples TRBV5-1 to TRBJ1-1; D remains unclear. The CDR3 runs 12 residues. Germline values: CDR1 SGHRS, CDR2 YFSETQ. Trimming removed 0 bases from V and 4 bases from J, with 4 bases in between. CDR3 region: CASSLGRTEAFF. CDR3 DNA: TGCGCCAGCAGCTTGGGTCGCACTGAAGCTTTCTTT.